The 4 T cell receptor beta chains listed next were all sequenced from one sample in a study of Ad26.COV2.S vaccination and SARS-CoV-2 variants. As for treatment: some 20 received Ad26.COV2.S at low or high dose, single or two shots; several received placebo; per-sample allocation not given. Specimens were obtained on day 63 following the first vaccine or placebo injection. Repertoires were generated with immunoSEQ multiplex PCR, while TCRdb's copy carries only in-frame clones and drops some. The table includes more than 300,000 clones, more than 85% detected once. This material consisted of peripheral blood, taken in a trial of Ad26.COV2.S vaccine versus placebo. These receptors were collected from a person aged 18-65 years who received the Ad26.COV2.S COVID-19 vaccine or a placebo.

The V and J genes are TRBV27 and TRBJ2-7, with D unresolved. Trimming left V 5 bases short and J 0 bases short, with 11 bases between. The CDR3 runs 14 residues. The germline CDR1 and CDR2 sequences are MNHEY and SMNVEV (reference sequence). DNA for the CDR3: TGTGCCAGCAGTCCCACTCCGAGCTCCTACGAGCAGTACTTC. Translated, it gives CASSPTPSSYEQYF.

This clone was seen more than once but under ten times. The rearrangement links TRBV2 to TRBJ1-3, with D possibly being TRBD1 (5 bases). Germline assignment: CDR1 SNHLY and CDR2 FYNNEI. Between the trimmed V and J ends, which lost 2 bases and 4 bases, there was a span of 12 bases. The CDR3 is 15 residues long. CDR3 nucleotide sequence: TGTGCCAGCAGTGAACATCCAAGGGGAGGAAACACCATATATTTT. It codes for CASSEHPRGGNTIYF.

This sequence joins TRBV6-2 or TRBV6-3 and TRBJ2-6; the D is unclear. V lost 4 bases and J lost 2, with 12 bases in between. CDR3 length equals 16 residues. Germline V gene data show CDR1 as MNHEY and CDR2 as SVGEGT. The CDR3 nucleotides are TGTGCCAGCAGTTCCCCCTATTCTGCTGGGGCCAACGTCCTGACTTTC. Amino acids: CASSSPYSAGANVLTF.

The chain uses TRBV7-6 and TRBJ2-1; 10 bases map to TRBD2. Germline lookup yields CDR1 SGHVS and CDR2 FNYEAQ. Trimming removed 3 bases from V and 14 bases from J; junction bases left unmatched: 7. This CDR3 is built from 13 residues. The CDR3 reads CASSLSAGTSEFF. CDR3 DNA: TGTGCCAGCAGCTTGAGCGCCGGGACTAGCGAGTTCTTC.